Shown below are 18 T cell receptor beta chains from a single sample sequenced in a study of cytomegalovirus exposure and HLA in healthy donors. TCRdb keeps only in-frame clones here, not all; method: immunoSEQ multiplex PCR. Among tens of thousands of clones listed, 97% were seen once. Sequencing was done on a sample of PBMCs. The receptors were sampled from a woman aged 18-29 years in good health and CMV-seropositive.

The CDR3 here is CASNSRESTSTDTQYF. The CDR3 region has the DNA TGTGCCAGCAATTCCCGGGAGAGTACCAGCACAGATACGCAGTATTTT. The chain uses TRBV7-9 and TRBJ2-3; maybe TRBD2 (6 bases). V gave up 7 bases and J gave up 0 bases, with 17 bases separating them. Germline V gene lookup returns CDR1 SEHNR and CDR2 FQNEAQ (reference sequence). The CDR3 length is 16 residues.

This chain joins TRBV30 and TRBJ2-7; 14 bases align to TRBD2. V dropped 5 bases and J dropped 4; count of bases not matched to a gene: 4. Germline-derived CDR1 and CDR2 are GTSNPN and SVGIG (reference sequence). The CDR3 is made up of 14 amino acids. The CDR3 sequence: CAWYGTSGRYEQYF. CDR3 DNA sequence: TGTGCCTGGTACGGGACTAGCGGGAGATACGAGCAGTACTTC. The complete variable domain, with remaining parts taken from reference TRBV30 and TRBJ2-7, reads SQTIHQWPATLVQPVGSPLSLECTVEGTSNPNLYWYRQAAGRGLQLLFYSVGIGQISSEVPQNLSASRPQDRQFILSSKKLLLSDSGFYLCAWYGTSGRYEQYFGPGTRLTVT.

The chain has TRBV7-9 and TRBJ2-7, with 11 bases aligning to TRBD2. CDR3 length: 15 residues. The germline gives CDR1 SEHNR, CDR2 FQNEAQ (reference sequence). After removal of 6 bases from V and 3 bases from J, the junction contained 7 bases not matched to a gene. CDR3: CASSPGTSGIYEQYF. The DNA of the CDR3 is TGTGCCAGCAGTCCCGGGACTAGCGGAATCTACGAGCAGTACTTC.

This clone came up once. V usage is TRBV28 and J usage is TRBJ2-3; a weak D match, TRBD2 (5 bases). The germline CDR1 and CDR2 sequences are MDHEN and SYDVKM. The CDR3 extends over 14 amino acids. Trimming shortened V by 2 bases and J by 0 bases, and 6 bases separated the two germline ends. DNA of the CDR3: TGTGCCAGCAGTTTAGGCGGGAGCACAGATACGCAGTATTTT. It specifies CASSLGGSTDTQYF. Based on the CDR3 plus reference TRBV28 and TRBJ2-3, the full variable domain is DVKVTQSSRYLVKRTGEKVFLECVQDMDHENMFWYRQDPGLGLRLIYFSYDVKMKEKGDIPEGYSVSREKKERFSLILESASTNQTSMYLCASSLGGSTDTQYFGPGTRLTVL.

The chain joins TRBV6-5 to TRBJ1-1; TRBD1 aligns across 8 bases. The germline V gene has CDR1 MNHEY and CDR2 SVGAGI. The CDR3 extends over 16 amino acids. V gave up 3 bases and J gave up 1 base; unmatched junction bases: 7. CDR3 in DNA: TGTGCCAGCAGTTATATACAGGGGGGAGGGAACACTGAAGCTTTCTTT. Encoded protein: CASSYIQGGGNTEAFF.

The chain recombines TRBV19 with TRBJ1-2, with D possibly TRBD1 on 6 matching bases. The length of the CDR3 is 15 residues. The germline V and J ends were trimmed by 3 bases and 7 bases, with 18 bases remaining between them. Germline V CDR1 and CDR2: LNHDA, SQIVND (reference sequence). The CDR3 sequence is CASSIKRQAPFGYTF. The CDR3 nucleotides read TGTGCCAGTAGTATCAAAAGACAGGCACCTTTTGGCTACACCTTC. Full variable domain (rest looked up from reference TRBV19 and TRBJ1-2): DGGITQSPKYLFRKEGQNVTLSCEQNLNHDAMYWYRQDPGQGLRLIYYSQIVNDFQKGDIAEGYSVSREKKESFPLTVTSAQKNPTAFYLCASSIKRQAPFGYTFGSGTRLTVV.

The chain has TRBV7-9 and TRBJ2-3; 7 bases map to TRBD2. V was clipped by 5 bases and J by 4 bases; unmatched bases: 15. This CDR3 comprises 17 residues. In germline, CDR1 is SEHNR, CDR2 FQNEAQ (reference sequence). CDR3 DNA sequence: TGTGCCAGCAGCACACACTTTCGAGGGGAGGGAGCAGATACGCAGTATTTT. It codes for CASSTHFRGEGADTQYF.

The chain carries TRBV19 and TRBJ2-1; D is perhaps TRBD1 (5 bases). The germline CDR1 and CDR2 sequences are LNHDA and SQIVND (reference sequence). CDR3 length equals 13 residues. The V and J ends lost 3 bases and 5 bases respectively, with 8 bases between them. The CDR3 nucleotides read TGTGCCAGTAGTATCCAGGGAAACAATGAGCAGTTCTTC. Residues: CASSIQGNNEQFF.

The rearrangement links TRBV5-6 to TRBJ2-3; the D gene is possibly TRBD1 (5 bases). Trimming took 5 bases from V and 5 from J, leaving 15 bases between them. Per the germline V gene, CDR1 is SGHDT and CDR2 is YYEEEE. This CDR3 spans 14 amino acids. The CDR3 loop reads CASRSGMGGDTQYF. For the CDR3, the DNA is TGTGCCAGCAGGTCAGGGATGGGCGGAGATACGCAGTATTTT.

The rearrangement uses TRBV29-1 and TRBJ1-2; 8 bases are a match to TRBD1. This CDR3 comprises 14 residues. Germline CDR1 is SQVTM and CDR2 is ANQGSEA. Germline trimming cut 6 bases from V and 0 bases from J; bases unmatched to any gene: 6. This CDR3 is CSVWTGTTNYGYTF. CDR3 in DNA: TGCAGCGTGTGGACAGGGACCACTAACTATGGCTACACCTTC.

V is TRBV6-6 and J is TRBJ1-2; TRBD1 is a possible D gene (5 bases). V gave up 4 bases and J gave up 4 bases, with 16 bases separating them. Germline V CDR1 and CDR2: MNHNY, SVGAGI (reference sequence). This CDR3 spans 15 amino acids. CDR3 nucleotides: TGTGCCAGCAGTTCTACAAGCGCGGGACTCTATGGCTACACCTTC. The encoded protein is CASSSTSAGLYGYTF.

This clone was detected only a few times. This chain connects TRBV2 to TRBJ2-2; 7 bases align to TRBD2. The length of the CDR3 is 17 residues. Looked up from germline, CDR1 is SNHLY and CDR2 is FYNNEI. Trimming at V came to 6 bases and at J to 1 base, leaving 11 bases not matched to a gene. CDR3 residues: CASRVSRLAENTGELFF. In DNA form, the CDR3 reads TGTGCCAGCAGAGTTAGTCGGCTAGCGGAGAACACCGGGGAGCTGTTTTTT.

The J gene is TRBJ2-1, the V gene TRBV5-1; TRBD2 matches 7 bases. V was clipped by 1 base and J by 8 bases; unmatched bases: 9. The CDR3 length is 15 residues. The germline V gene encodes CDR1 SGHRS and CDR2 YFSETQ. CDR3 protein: CASSLWGRGFDEQFF. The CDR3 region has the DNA TGCGCCAGCAGCTTGTGGGGGAGGGGATTCGATGAGCAGTTCTTC.

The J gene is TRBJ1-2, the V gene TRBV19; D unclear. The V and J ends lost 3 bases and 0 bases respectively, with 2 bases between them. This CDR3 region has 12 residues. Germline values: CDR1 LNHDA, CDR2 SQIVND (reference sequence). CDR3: CASSISNYGYTF. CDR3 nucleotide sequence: TGTGCCAGTAGTATCTCTAACTATGGCTACACCTTC.

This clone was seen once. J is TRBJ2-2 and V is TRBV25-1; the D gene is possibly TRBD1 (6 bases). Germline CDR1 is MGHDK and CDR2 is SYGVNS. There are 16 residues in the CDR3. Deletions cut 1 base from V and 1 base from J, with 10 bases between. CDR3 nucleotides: TGTGCCAGCAGTGAATCTGACAGGATGAACACCGGGGAGCTGTTTTTT. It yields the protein CASSESDRMNTGELFF.

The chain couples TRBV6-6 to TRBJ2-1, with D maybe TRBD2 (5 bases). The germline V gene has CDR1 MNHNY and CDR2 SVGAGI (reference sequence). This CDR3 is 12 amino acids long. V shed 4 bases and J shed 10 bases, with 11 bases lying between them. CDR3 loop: CASSSLASEQFF. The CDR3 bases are TGTGCCAGCAGTTCGCTAGCCTCAGAGCAGTTCTTC.

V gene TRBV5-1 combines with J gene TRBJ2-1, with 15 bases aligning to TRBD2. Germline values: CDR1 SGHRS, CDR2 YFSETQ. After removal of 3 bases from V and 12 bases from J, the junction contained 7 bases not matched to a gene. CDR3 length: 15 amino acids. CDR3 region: CASSSGTSGRPAQFF. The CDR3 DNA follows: TGCGCCAGCAGCTCAGGGACTAGCGGGAGGCCTGCGCAGTTCTTC.

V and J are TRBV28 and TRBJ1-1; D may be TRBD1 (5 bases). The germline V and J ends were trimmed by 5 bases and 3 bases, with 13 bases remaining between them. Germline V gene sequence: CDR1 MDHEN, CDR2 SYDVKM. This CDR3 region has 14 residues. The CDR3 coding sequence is TGTGCCAGCAGTCCCCAGGGAATGTACACTGAAGCTTTCTTT. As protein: CASSPQGMYTEAFF.